The 20 T cell receptor beta chains in this list originate from one sample, sequenced in a study of cytomegalovirus exposure and HLA in healthy donors. PCR primers comprised 60 Vbeta and 13 Jbeta primers. Repertoires were generated with immunoSEQ multiplex PCR, while TCRdb's copy carries only in-frame clones and drops some. The repertoire consists of around 80,000 clones, with 62% occurring once and the leading ten covering about 4.7%. Sequenced sample: PBMCs. The receptors derive from a male donor in good health and CMV-seropositive.

This chain connects TRBV6-5 to TRBJ2-1; 7 bases are shared with TRBD2. The CDR3 has 15 residues. The germline gives CDR1 MNHEY, CDR2 SVGAGI. Trimming took 2 bases from V and 15 from J; bases not matched to a gene: 16. The CDR3 reads CASSYGEAGAGGTFF. The CDR3 nucleotides read TGTGCCAGCAGTTACGGGGAGGCGGGAGCGGGTGGTACGTTCTTC.

The rearrangement uses TRBV2 and TRBJ2-7, with 12 nucleotides matching TRBD1. CDR1 is SNHLY, CDR2 FYNNEI, per germline. Losses at the gene ends were 4 bases for V and 0 bases for J; bases not matched to a gene: 10. This CDR3 has 18 residues. CDR3 loop: CASSAGTGGPGSSYEQYF. The CDR3 DNA reads as TGTGCCAGCAGTGCCGGGACAGGGGGCCCAGGGAGCTCCTACGAGCAGTACTTC.

V gene TRBV19 combines with J gene TRBJ1-5; maybe TRBD1 (5 bases). The CDR3 loop spans 14 amino acids. Trimming took 6 bases from V and 2 from J, leaving 11 bases between them. CDR1 and CDR2 (germline): LNHDA, SQIVND (reference sequence). The CDR3 region has the DNA TGTGCCAGTAGGTACAGGACGGGCAATCAGCCCCAGCATTTT. Translation gives CASRYRTGNQPQHF.

CDR3 nucleotides: TGTGCCAGCACGGACTATAGCAATCAGCCCCAGCATTTT. Protein product: CASTDYSNQPQHF. This chain connects TRBV6-6 to TRBJ1-5; D ambiguous. Germline V gene sequence: CDR1 MNHNY, CDR2 SVGAGI (reference sequence). V was clipped by 7 bases and J by 0 bases, with 7 bases between them. CDR3 length equals 13 residues.

This chain links TRBV11-2 with TRBJ1-1; 8 bases align to TRBD1. Germline values: CDR1 SGHAT, CDR2 FQNNGV. V was clipped by 6 bases and J by 4 bases; unmatched bases: 4. CDR3 length equals 13 residues. The CDR3 sequence is CASRATGGTEAFF. CDR3 nucleotide sequence: TGTGCCAGCAGGGCCACAGGGGGCACTGAAGCTTTCTTT.

The V and J genes are TRBV9 and TRBJ1-5; perhaps TRBD1 as D (6 bases). Germline V CDR1 and CDR2: SGDLS, YYNGEE. This CDR3 is built from 12 residues. V dropped 7 bases and J dropped 5 bases, with 10 bases sitting between them. The CDR3 DNA follows: TGTGCCAGCGGTGAGGGGGATCAGCCCCAGCATTTT. This sequence encodes CASGEGDQPQHF.

The V gene is TRBV7-3, the J gene TRBJ2-1; 7 nucleotides align to TRBD2. Germline CDR1 and CDR2: SGHTA and FQGTGA. CDR3 size: 15 residues. J was trimmed by 10 bases and V by 5 bases; bases with no gene match: 14. The CDR3 DNA follows: TGTGCCAGCAGCCCCCTAGCGGTCTCAGAGAGGGAGCAGTTCTTC. It encodes CASSPLAVSEREQFF.

V gene TRBV27 combines with J gene TRBJ2-7, with a possible D match to TRBD2 (6 bases). The CDR3 extends over 14 amino acids. CDR1 and CDR2 (germline): MNHEY, SMNVEV (reference sequence). With 6 bases removed from V and 0 bases from J, the gap between germline ends came to 12 bases. In DNA, the CDR3 is TGTGCCAGCAGCCGGCAGCGGGTCTCCTACGAGCAGTACTTC. It translates to CASSRQRVSYEQYF.

The genes are TRBV4-2 and TRBJ2-7; TRBD2 matches 12 bases. The J segment lost 2 bases and the V segment lost 3 bases, leaving 2 bases of the junction unmatched. Per germline, CDR1 LGHNA and CDR2 YNFKEQ. The CDR3 has 15 amino acids. The CDR3 is CASSHGLAGTYEQYF. The DNA of the CDR3 is TGTGCCAGCAGCCACGGACTAGCGGGGACCTACGAGCAGTACTTC.

The genes are TRBV5-1 and TRBJ2-1, with TRBD2 identical over 7 bases. This CDR3 contains 16 residues. CDR1 is SGHRS, CDR2 YFSETQ, per germline. Trimming took 4 bases from V and 0 from J; bases not matched to a gene: 7. CDR3 amino acids: CASSGIAGSSYNEQFF. The CDR3 nucleotides are TGCGCCAGCAGCGGAATAGCGGGTAGCTCCTACAATGAGCAGTTCTTC.

V usage is TRBV12-5 and J usage is TRBJ2-2; 7 bases are shared with TRBD2. The CDR3 covers 16 residues. Germline V gene lookup returns CDR1 LGHNT and CDR2 FRNRAP. The V segment lost 3 bases and the J segment 1 base; nucleotides outside the gene matches: 5. The CDR3 coding sequence is TGTGCTAGTGGTTTTGAGGGAGGGATGAACACCGGGGAGCTGTTTTTT. Translation: CASGFEGGMNTGELFF.

The J gene is TRBJ2-7, the V gene TRBV7-9, with TRBD2 as a possible D gene (5 bases). Per the germline V gene, CDR1 is SEHNR and CDR2 is FQNEAQ (reference sequence). The CDR3 has 12 amino acids. V was shortened by 3 bases and J by 2 bases, with 5 bases between the two germline ends. CDR3 residues: CASSLEAYEQYF. The CDR3 coding sequence is TGTGCCAGCAGCTTGGAGGCCTACGAGCAGTACTTC.

This chain uses TRBV5-1 with TRBJ2-1, with D perhaps TRBD2 (5 bases). Trimming stripped 5 bases from V and 1 base from J, with 13 bases between. This CDR3 region has 15 residues. The germline gives CDR1 SGHRS, CDR2 YFSETQ. CDR3 DNA sequence: TGCGCCAGCAGTTTGCCCCGGGATTCCTACAATGAGCAGTTCTTC. This codes for CASSLPRDSYNEQFF.

The chain recombines TRBV19 with TRBJ2-7; 9 bases line up with TRBD1. Looked up from germline, CDR1 is LNHDA and CDR2 is SQIVND (reference sequence). The CDR3 is 15 amino acids. The ends lost 5 bases at V and 0 bases at J; junction bases unmatched: 5. The CDR3 sequence is CASSDRDRASYEQYF. The CDR3 region has the DNA TGTGCCAGTAGTGACCGGGACAGGGCCTCCTACGAGCAGTACTTC.

J is TRBJ1-5 and V is TRBV30, with 7 bases lining up with TRBD1. Germline V gene data show CDR1 as GTSNPN and CDR2 as SVGIG (reference sequence). V shed 2 bases, J shed 6 bases, and the junction held 4 bases outside the gene matches. This CDR3 comprises 13 residues. The CDR3 loop is CAWSWQGGQPQHF. CDR3 coding DNA: TGTGCCTGGAGTTGGCAGGGGGGTCAGCCCCAGCATTTT. Looking up the rest from reference TRBV30 and TRBJ1-5 gives the full variable domain: SQTIHQWPATLVQPVGSPLSLECTVEGTSNPNLYWYRQAAGRGLQLLFYSVGIGQISSEVPQNLSASRPQDRQFILSSKKLLLSDSGFYLCAWSWQGGQPQHFGDGTRLSIL.

The chain links TRBV13 to TRBJ1-2; 7 bases fit TRBD1. The J segment lost 5 bases and the V segment lost 0 bases, leaving 18 bases of the junction unmatched. In germline, CDR1 is PRHDT, CDR2 FYEKMQ (reference sequence). The CDR3 spans 19 residues. CDR3 DNA: TGTGCCAGCAGCTTAGGCAACCAAATGATGGGACAGCCTATTTATGGCTACACCTTC. Protein sequence: CASSLGNQMMGQPIYGYTF.

The chain uses TRBV30 and TRBJ2-5; D is perhaps TRBD1 (6 bases). Germline CDR1 GTSNPN, CDR2 SVGIG (reference sequence). The germline V and J ends were trimmed by 4 bases and 5 bases, with 14 bases remaining between them. There are 13 residues in the CDR3. The CDR3 region is CAWTRGSGETQYF. DNA for the CDR3: TGTGCCTGGACTAGGGGGTCGGGGGAGACCCAGTACTTC. The complete variable domain, with remaining parts taken from reference TRBV30 and TRBJ2-5, reads SQTIHQWPATLVQPVGSPLSLECTVEGTSNPNLYWYRQAAGRGLQLLFYSVGIGQISSEVPQNLSASRPQDRQFILSSKKLLLSDSGFYLCAWTRGSGETQYFGPGTRLLVL.

The CDR3: CASSLKGGKQYF. In nucleotides, the CDR3 is TGTGCCAGCAGTTTAAAAGGGGGAAAGCAGTACTTC. The genes are TRBV28 and TRBJ2-7; TRBD1 is a possible D gene (6 bases). The ends were cut back, 2 bases at V and 8 bases at J, with 10 bases in the middle. The CDR3 is 12 residues long. CDR1 is MDHEN and CDR2 is SYDVKM in the germline V gene.

The V and J genes are TRBV9 and TRBJ2-3; a weak D match, TRBD2 (6 bases). The V and J ends lost 4 bases and 5 bases respectively, with 14 bases between them. This CDR3 region has 14 residues. The V gene's germline CDR1 is SGDLS and CDR2 YYNGEE. CDR3 in DNA: TGTGCCAGCAGCCCGGAATTGGGGGGAGATACGCAGTATTTT. As protein: CASSPELGGDTQYF.

To note about this clone: This specimen includes other DNA sequences encoding the same CDR3. The genes are TRBV2 and TRBJ1-2; 7 bases fit TRBD1. Germline lookup yields CDR1 SNHLY and CDR2 FYNNEI. With V trimmed by 6 bases and J by 2 bases, 6 bases remained unmatched. The CDR3 covers 14 residues. The CDR3: CASSPGTANYGYTF. The CDR3 coding sequence is TGTGCCAGCAGCCCCGGGACAGCGAACTATGGCTACACCTTC.